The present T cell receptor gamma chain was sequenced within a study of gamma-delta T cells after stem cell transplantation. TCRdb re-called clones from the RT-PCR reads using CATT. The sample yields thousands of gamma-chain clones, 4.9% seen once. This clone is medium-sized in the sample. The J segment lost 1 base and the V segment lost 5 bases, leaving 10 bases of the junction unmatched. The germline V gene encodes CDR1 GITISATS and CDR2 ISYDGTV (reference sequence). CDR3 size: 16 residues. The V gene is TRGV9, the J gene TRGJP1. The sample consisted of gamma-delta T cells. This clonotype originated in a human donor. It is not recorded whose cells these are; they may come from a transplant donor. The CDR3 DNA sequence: TGTGCCTTGTGGGCAAAGCGGGGTACCACTGGTTGGTTCAAGATATTT. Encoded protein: CALWAKRGTTGWFKIF.